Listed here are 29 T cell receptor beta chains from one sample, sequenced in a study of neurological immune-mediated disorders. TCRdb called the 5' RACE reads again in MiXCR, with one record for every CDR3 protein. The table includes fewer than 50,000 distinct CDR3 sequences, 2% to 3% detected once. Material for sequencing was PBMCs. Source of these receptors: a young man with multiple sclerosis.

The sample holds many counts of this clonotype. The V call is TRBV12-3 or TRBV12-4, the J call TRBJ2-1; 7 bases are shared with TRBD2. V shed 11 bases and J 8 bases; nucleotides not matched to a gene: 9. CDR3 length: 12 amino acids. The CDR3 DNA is TGTGCCTCAACGGGGGGATGGCATGAGCAGTTCTTC. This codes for CASTGGWHEQFF.

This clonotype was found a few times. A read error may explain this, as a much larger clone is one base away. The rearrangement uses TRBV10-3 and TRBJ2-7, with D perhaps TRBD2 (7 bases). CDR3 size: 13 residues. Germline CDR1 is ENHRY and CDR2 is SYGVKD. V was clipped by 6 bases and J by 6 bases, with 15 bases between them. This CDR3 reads CAIRGRGGVEQYF. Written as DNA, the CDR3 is TGTGCCATCAGAGGGAGAGGGGGGGTCGAGCAGTACTTC.

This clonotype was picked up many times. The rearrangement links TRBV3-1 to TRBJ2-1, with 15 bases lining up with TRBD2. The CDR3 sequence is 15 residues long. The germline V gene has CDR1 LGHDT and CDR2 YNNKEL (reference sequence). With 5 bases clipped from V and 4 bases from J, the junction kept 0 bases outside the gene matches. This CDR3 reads CASSGLAGGYNEQFF. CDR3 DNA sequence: TGTGCCAGCAGCGGACTAGCGGGAGGGTACAATGAGCAGTTCTTC.

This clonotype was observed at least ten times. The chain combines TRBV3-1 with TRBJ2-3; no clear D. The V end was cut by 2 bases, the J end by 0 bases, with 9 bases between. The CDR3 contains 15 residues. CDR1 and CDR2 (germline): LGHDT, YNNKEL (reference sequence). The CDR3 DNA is TGTGCCAGCAGCCAATACTACATTAGCACAGATACGCAGTATTTT. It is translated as CASSQYYISTDTQYF.

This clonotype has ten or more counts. DNA for the CDR3: TGCGCCAGCAGCTTTGGGGACCGGTATAATTCACCCCTCCACTTT. It yields the protein CASSFGDRYNSPLHF. V is TRBV5-1 and J is TRBJ1-6, with a possible D match to TRBD1 (5 bases). The CDR3 consists of 15 residues. V was trimmed by 2 bases and J by 4 bases, leaving 10 bases between them. Germline V lookup: CDR1 SGHRS, CDR2 YFSETQ.

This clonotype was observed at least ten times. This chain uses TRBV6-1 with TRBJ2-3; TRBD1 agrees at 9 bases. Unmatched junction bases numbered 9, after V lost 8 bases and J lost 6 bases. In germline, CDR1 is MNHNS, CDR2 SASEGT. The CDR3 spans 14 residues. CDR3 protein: CASCKQGALDTQYF. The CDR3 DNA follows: TGTGCCAGCTGCAAACAGGGGGCGCTTGATACGCAGTATTTT.

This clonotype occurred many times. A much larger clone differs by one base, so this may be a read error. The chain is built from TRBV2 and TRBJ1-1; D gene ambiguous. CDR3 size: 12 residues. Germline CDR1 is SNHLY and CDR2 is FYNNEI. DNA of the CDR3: TGTGACAGCAGTAGCTCTGACACTGAAGCTTTCTTT. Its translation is CDSSSSDTEAFF.

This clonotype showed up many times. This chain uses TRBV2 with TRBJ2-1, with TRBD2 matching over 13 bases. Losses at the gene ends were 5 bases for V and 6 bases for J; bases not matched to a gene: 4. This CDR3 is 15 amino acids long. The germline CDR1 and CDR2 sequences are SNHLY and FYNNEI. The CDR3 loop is CASSSTSGRANEQFF. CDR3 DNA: TGTGCCAGCAGTTCTACTAGCGGGAGGGCCAATGAGCAGTTCTTC.

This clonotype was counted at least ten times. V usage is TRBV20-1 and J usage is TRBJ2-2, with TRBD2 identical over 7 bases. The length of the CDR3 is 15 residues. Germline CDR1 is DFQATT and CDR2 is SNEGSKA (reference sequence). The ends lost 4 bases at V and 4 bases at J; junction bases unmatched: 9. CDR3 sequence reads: CSATGSSGRTGELFF. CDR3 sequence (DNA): TGCAGTGCTACCGGGTCTAGCGGACGCACCGGGGAGCTGTTTTTT.

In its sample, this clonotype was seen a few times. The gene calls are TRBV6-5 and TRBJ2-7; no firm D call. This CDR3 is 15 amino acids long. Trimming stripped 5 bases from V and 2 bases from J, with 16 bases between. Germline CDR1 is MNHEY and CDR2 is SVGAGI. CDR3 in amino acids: CASSGGRAYPYEQYF. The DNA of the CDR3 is TGTGCCAGCAGTGGCGGTCGGGCGTACCCCTACGAGCAGTACTTC.

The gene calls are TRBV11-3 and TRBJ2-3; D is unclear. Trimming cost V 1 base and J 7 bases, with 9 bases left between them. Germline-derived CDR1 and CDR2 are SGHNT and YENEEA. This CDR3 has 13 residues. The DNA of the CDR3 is TGTGCCAGCAGCTTAGTTCAGGAAAATACGCAGTATTTT. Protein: CASSLVQENTQYF.

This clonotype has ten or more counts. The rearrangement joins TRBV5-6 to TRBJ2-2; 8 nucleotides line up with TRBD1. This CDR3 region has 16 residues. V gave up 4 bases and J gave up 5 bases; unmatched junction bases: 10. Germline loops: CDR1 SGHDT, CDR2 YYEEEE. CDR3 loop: CASSQGQARRTGELFF. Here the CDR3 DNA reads TGTGCCAGCAGCCAGGGACAGGCCCGGCGAACCGGGGAGCTGTTTTTT.

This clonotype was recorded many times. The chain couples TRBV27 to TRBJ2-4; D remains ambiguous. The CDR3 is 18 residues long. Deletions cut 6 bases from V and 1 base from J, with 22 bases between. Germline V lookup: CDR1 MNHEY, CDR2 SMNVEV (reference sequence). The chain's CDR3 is CASSLRADDLKAKNIQYF. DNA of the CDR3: TGTGCCAGCAGCCTCCGCGCAGACGATTTGAAGGCCAAAAACATTCAGTACTTC.

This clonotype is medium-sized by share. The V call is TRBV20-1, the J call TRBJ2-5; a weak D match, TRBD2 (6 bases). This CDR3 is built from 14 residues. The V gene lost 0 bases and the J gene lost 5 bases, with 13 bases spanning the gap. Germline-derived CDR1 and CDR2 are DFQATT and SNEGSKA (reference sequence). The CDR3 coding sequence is TGCAGTGCTAGAGAGGACCGGGAGTACGAGACCCAGTACTTC. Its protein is CSAREDREYETQYF.

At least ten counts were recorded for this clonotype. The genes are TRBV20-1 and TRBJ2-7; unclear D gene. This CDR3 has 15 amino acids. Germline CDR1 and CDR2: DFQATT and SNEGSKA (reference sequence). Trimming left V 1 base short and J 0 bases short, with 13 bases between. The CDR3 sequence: CSARVSGFSSYEQYF. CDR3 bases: TGCAGTGCTAGAGTCTCCGGGTTTAGCTCCTACGAGCAGTACTTC.

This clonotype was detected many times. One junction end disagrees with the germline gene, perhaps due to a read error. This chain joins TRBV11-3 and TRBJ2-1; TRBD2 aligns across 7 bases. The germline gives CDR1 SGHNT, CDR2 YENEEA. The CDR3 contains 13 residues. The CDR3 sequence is CASSLGPSGPVAF. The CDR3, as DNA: TGTGCCAGCAGCCTTGGTCCTAGCGGACCCGTAGCCTTC.

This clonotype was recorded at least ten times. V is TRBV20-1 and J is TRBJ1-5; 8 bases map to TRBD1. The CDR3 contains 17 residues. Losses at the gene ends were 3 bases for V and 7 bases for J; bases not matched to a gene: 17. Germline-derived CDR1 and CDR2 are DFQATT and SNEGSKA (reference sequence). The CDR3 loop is CSARNPRGQGPRQPQHF. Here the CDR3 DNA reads TGCAGTGCTAGGAACCCCAGGGGGCAAGGCCCCAGACAGCCCCAGCATTTT.

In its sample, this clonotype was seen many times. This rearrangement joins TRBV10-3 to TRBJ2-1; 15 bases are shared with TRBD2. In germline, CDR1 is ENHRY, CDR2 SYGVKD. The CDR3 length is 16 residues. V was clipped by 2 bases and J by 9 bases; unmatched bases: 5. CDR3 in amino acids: CAISEPGLAGGGEQFF. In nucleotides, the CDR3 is TGTGCCATCAGTGAGCCGGGACTAGCGGGAGGTGGTGAGCAGTTCTTC.

The CDR3 loop is CASSQDRSLREETQYF. The CDR3 DNA sequence: TGTGCCAGCAGCCAAGATAGGTCACTGAGAGAAGAGACCCAGTACTTC. The genes are TRBV14 and TRBJ2-5; no definite D call. The CDR3 loop spans 16 amino acids. Germline lookup yields CDR1 SGHDN and CDR2 FVKESK. Trimming cost V 0 bases and J 3 bases, with 14 bases left between them.

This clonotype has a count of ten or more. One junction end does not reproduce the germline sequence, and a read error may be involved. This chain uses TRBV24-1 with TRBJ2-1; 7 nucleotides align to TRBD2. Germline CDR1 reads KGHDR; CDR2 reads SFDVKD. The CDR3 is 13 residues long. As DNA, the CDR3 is TGTGCCACCAGTGATTTAGCGACGGGAGGTCACATCTTC. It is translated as CATSDLATGGHIF.

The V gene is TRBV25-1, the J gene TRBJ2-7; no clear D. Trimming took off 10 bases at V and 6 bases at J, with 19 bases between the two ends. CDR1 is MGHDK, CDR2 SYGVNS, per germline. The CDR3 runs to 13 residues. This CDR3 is CATTTTWLREQYF. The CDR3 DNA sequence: TGTGCCACCACTACGACATGGTTGCGCGAGCAGTACTTC.

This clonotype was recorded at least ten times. CDR3: CSAPEPKLSEQYF. The CDR3, as DNA: TGCAGTGCTCCCGAGCCTAAGCTCTCCGAGCAGTACTTC. This chain connects TRBV20-1 to TRBJ2-7; no firm D call. V was trimmed by 5 bases and J by 6 bases, leaving 17 bases between them. CDR1 DFQATT and CDR2 SNEGSKA come from the germline V gene (reference sequence). CDR3 length: 13 residues.

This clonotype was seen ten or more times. The CDR3 sequence: CASSLTGTSLSYNEQFF. The DNA for the CDR3 is TGTGCCAGCAGCTTGACCGGGACTAGCCTCTCCTACAATGAGCAGTTCTTC. This sequence joins TRBV7-3 and TRBJ2-1; the match to TRBD2 covers 9 bases. Losses at the gene ends were 3 bases for V and 0 bases for J; bases not matched to a gene: 6. CDR3 length: 17 amino acids. Germline CDR1 SGHTA, CDR2 FQGTGA.

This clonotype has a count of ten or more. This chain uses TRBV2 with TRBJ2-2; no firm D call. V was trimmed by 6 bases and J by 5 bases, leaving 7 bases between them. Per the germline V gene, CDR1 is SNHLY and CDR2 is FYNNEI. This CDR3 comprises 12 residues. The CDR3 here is CASRWSTGELFF. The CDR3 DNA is TGTGCCAGCAGGTGGTCAACCGGGGAGCTGTTTTTT.

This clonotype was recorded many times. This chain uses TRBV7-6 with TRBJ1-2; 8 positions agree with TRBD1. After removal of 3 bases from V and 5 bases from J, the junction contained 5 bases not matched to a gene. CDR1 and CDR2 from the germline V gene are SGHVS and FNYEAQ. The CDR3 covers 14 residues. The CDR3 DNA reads TGTGCCAGCAGCTTGATGGACAGGGTATATGGCTACACCTTC. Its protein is CASSLMDRVYGYTF. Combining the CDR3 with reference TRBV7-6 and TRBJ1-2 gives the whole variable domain GAGVSQSPRYKVTKRGQDVALRCDPISGHVSLYWYRQALGQGPEFLTYFNYEAQQDKSGLPNDRFSAERPEGSISTLTIQRTEQRDSAMYRCASSLMDRVYGYTFGSGTRLTVV.

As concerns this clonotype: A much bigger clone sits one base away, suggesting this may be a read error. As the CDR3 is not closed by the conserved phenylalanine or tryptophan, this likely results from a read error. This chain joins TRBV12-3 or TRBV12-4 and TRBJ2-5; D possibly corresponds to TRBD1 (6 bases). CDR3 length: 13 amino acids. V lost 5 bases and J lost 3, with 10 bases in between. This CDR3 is CASSTAGEETQYC. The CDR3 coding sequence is TGTGCCAGCAGTACGGCAGGGGAAGAGACCCAGTACTGC.

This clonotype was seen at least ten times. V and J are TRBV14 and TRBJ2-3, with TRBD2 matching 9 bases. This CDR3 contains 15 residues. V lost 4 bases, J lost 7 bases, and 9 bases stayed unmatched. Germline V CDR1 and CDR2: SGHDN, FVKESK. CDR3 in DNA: TGTGCCAGCAGCCCCATAGCGGGAGTGTCAAATACGCAGTATTTT. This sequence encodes CASSPIAGVSNTQYF.

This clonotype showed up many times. The CDR3 nucleotides read TGTGCCAGCAGCTTCCGAGAGAACACTGAAGCTTTCTTT. It yields the protein CASSFRENTEAFF. The genes are TRBV7-2 and TRBJ1-1; D unresolved. Trimming pared 3 bases from V and 1 base from J, leaving 6 bases between. The CDR3 extends over 13 amino acids. Per the germline V gene, CDR1 is SGHTA and CDR2 is FQGNSA.

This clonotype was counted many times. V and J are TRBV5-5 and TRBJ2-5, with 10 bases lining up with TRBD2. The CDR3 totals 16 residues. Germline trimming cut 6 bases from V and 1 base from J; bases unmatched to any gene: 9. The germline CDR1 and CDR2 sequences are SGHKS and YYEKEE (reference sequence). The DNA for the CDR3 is TGTGCCAGCACCAAGCTGACTAGCGGGCCCCAAGAGACCCAGTACTTC. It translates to CASTKLTSGPQETQYF.